The T cell receptor beta chain described here comes from a study of blood T cell repertoires in COVID-19. On the study more broadly: Sources were T cells, B-cell-depleted T cells, or PBMCs; the material itself was cDNA or gDNA.

This table comes from immunoSEQ multiplex PCR, and its TCRdb copy is limited to in-frame clones, with some not included. The data hold approximately 91,000 clones, with about 81% observed a single time. Unmatched junction bases numbered 6, after V lost 3 bases and J lost 2 bases. The CDR3 consists of 15 residues. Germline CDR1 is SGHTA and CDR2 is FQGNSA. The sample taken for sequencing was peripheral blood. This TCR derives from a man aged 70 or older with acute or convalescent COVID-19. The genes are TRBV7-2 and TRBJ1-2; 7 bases align to TRBD1. CDR3 sequence (DNA): TGTGCCAGCAGCTTTAAACAGGGGACAAACTATGGCTACACCTTC. This translates into CASSFKQGTNYGYTF.